Listed here are 24 T cell receptor beta chains from one sample, sequenced in a study of identifying expanded T cells in peripheral blood. Measured with immunoSEQ multiplex PCR; TCRdb has only the in-frame clones, and not every one. There are about 89,000 clones in the sample; about 90% occur only once, and roughly 5.3% lies in the top ten. Sequenced material: blood. The receptors come from a person between 18 and 70 years old in good health.

V and J are TRBV14 and TRBJ2-3; TRBD2 agrees at 7 bases. Per the germline V gene, CDR1 is SGHDN and CDR2 is FVKESK. The junction had 7 bases not matched to a gene; V was cut back by 3 bases and J by 4 bases. There are 15 residues in the CDR3. CDR3 loop: CASSHANRGADTQYF. DNA of the CDR3: TGTGCCAGCAGCCATGCCAACCGGGGGGCAGATACGCAGTATTTT.

V is TRBV30 and J is TRBJ1-6, with D possibly being TRBD1 (6 bases). Germline loops: CDR1 GTSNPN, CDR2 SVGIG (reference sequence). There are 13 residues in the CDR3. The V end lost 0 bases, the J end lost 10 bases, and 10 bases lay between the germline ends. The CDR3 protein is CAWSVQGRSPLHF. The CDR3 bases are TGTGCCTGGAGTGTACAGGGACGGTCACCCCTCCACTTT.

The V call is TRBV2, the J call TRBJ2-4; 9 bases align to TRBD1. The CDR3 has 23 amino acids. Germline CDR1 reads SNHLY; CDR2 reads FYNNEI. Trimming removed 7 bases from V and 0 bases from J; junction bases left unmatched: 28. The CDR3 loop reads CASKTERPGQGNGVLIAKNIQYF. CDR3 bases: TGTGCCAGCAAAACAGAGAGACCGGGACAGGGAAACGGTGTATTGATAGCCAAAAACATTCAGTACTTC.

This clone appeared a few times. The rearrangement links TRBV5-1 to TRBJ2-5; 10 positions agree with TRBD1. The CDR3 has 14 residues. Germline CDR1 and CDR2: SGHRS and YFSETQ. Trimming cost V 4 bases and J 7 bases; bases outside gene matches: 7. The CDR3 nucleotides are TGCGCCAGCAGCCCACGACAGGGGGCGTCGACCCAGTACTTC. Protein product: CASSPRQGASTQYF. The variable domain in full, completed from reference TRBV5-1 and TRBJ2-5, reads KAGVTQTPRYLIKTRGQQVTLSCSPISGHRSVSWYQQTPGQGLQFLFEYFSETQRNKGNFPGRFSGRQFSNSRSEMNVSTLELGDSALYLCASSPRQGASTQYFGPGTRLLVL.

The rearrangement uses TRBV5-8 and TRBJ1-1, with 7 bases identical to TRBD1. V dropped 3 bases and J dropped 5; count of bases not matched to a gene: 10. The CDR3 totals 15 residues. Per germline, CDR1 SGHTS and CDR2 YDEGEE. CDR3 DNA: TGTGCCAGCAGCTCCCGACAGGGTAGCTGGACTGAAGCTTTCTTT. This gives the protein CASSSRQGSWTEAFF. Filled out from reference TRBV5-8 and TRBJ1-1, the complete variable domain reads EAGVTQSPTHLIKTRGQQATLRCSPISGHTSVYWYQQALGLGLQFLLWYDEGEERNRGNFPPRFSGRQFPNYSSELNVNALELEDSALYLCASSSRQGSWTEAFFGQGTRLTVV.

The V and J genes are TRBV29-1 and TRBJ2-7; D is ambiguous. V was pared by 3 bases and J by 2 bases, with 8 bases between. Germline V CDR1 and CDR2: SQVTM, ANQGSEA. This CDR3 contains 12 residues. In DNA form, the CDR3 reads TGCAGCGTTGAGCGGTCAGCCTACGAGCAGTACTTC. This codes for CSVERSAYEQYF.

J is TRBJ2-3 and V is TRBV5-1; weak D call: TRBD1 (5 bases). The CDR3 runs 14 residues. The V gene's germline CDR1 is SGHRS and CDR2 YFSETQ. Trimming stripped 0 bases from V and 6 bases from J, with 11 bases between. The CDR3: CASSLGQTGDTQYF. The CDR3, as DNA: TGCGCCAGCAGCTTGGGACAGACCGGGGATACGCAGTATTTT.

V gene TRBV27 combines with J gene TRBJ1-2, with 7 bases identical to TRBD1. Germline CDR1 is MNHEY and CDR2 is SMNVEV (reference sequence). The CDR3 has 15 residues. V lost 2 bases, J lost 5 bases, and 8 bases stayed unmatched. CDR3 loop: CASSLGTASLYGYTF. Written as DNA, the CDR3 is TGTGCCAGCAGTTTAGGGACAGCGTCTCTGTATGGCTACACCTTC.

V and J are TRBV25-1 and TRBJ2-5; 7 bases line up with TRBD1. V gave up 11 bases and J gave up 0 bases; unmatched junction bases: 6. The CDR3 has 13 amino acids. Germline V CDR1 and CDR2: MGHDK, SYGVNS. The CDR3 sequence: CAPRQGHQETQYF. In DNA, the CDR3 is TGTGCCCCTAGACAGGGCCACCAAGAGACCCAGTACTTC.

This chain joins TRBV7-9 and TRBJ2-3; either TRBD1 or TRBD2 may fit D (6 bases each). Germline V gene sequence: CDR1 SEHNR, CDR2 FQNEAQ (reference sequence). Trimming shortened V by 7 bases and J by 1 base, and 18 bases separated the two germline ends. CDR3 size: 16 residues. This CDR3 is CASTSGGGGRTDTQYF. The CDR3 coding sequence is TGTGCCAGCACCTCCGGGGGTGGGGGCCGCACAGATACGCAGTATTTT.

J is TRBJ2-3 and V is TRBV4-3; D is perhaps TRBD2 (6 bases). The germline CDR1 and CDR2 sequences are LGHNA and YSLEER. Trimming stripped 3 bases from V and 0 bases from J, with 10 bases between. The CDR3 is made up of 15 amino acids. DNA for the CDR3: TGCGCCAGCAGCCAGGTGGGACTTAGCACAGATACGCAGTATTTT. Protein product: CASSQVGLSTDTQYF.

The chain employs TRBV4-3 and TRBJ1-3, with D tentatively TRBD1 (6 bases). V was clipped by 3 bases and J by 0 bases, with 15 bases between them. CDR1 and CDR2 (germline): LGHNA, YSLEER. This CDR3 comprises 17 residues. The CDR3 is CASSQTTGQHSGNTIYF. CDR3 nucleotide sequence: TGCGCCAGCAGCCAGACAACCGGACAGCACTCTGGAAACACCATATATTTT.

The chain couples TRBV7-9 to TRBJ2-3; TRBD1 is a possible D gene (5 bases). V dropped 7 bases and J dropped 0 bases, with 11 bases sitting between them. Germline CDR1 reads SEHNR; CDR2 reads FQNEAQ (reference sequence). This CDR3 has 14 residues. CDR3 DNA sequence: TGTGCCAGCATAGGGGTTCCCAGCACAGATACGCAGTATTTT. Translation gives CASIGVPSTDTQYF.

The V gene is TRBV4-3, the J gene TRBJ2-7, with TRBD1 as a possible D gene (6 bases). The CDR3 covers 14 residues. The V gene lost 3 bases and the J gene lost 6 bases, with 15 bases spanning the gap. Germline V gene data show CDR1 as LGHNA and CDR2 as YSLEER. The CDR3 DNA sequence: TGCGCCAGCAGCCAGGGACAAACCACGGGCGAGCAGTACTTC. Residues: CASSQGQTTGEQYF.

The chain carries TRBV28 and TRBJ1-2, with 7 positions matching TRBD1. The CDR3 loop spans 16 amino acids. The germline V gene encodes CDR1 MDHEN and CDR2 SYDVKM. Unmatched junction bases numbered 14, after V lost 4 bases and J lost 6 bases. The DNA for the CDR3 is TGTGCCAGCAGTTCGCCGGGACAGACATTATTCAATGGCTACACCTTC. Translated, it gives CASSSPGQTLFNGYTF.

V is TRBV4-1 and J is TRBJ1-4; 9 bases map to TRBD1. CDR3 length equals 15 residues. CDR1 is MGHRA and CDR2 is YSYEKL in the germline V gene. With V trimmed by 4 bases and J by 6 bases, 6 bases remained unmatched. The CDR3 spells CASSPLTGGYEKLFF. In nucleotides, the CDR3 is TGCGCCAGCAGCCCCCTTACAGGGGGCTATGAAAAACTGTTTTTT.

This chain links TRBV7-2 with TRBJ2-7; possibly TRBD1 or TRBD2 for D (7 bases each). CDR3 length equals 13 residues. V lost 6 bases and J lost 2, with 11 bases in between. Germline values: CDR1 SGHTA, CDR2 FQGNSA. CDR3 amino acids: CASRPGGAYEQYF. The CDR3 DNA reads TGTGCCAGCAGGCCAGGGGGGGCCTACGAGCAGTACTTC.

This rearrangement joins TRBV2 to TRBJ1-2; D is uncertain. The CDR3 extends over 12 amino acids. Trimming cost V 8 bases and J 3 bases, with 10 bases left between them. Germline lookup yields CDR1 SNHLY and CDR2 FYNNEI. The DNA of the CDR3 is TGTGCCAGCGGAGGGCCTTACTATGGCTACACCTTC. Its protein is CASGGPYYGYTF. Full variable domain (missing parts from reference TRBV2 and TRBJ1-2): EPEVTQTPSHQVTQMGQEVILRCVPISNHLYFYWYRQILGQKVEFLVSFYNNEISEKSEIFDDQFSVERPDGSNFTLKIRSTKLEDSAMYFCASGGPYYGYTFGSGTRLTVV.

The chain is built from TRBV7-9 and TRBJ1-3, with D hard to call. CDR3 length equals 14 residues. V was cut by 6 bases and J by 0 bases, with 9 bases left in between. Looked up from germline, CDR1 is SEHNR and CDR2 is FQNEAQ (reference sequence). CDR3 in amino acids: CASRRDNSGNTIYF. CDR3 sequence (DNA): TGTGCCAGCAGACGAGACAACTCTGGAAACACCATATATTTT.

The chain has TRBV5-6 and TRBJ1-6; 7 nucleotides line up with TRBD1. The germline gives CDR1 SGHDT, CDR2 YYEEEE. The trim removed 3 bases at V and 7 bases at J, leaving 7 bases unmatched. There are 15 residues in the CDR3. Here the CDR3 DNA reads TGTGCCAGCAGCTCCATGACAGGGAAAAATTCACCCCTCCACTTT. This codes for CASSSMTGKNSPLHF.

This chain links TRBV5-6 with TRBJ1-1; D might be TRBD1 (6 bases). With 3 bases removed from V and 2 bases from J, the gap between germline ends came to 11 bases. This CDR3 is built from 14 residues. From germline, CDR1 is SGHDT and CDR2 YYEEEE. CDR3 in amino acids: CASSYGQLNTEAFF. The CDR3 coding sequence is TGTGCCAGCAGCTATGGACAGCTCAACACTGAAGCTTTCTTT.

V usage is TRBV2 and J usage is TRBJ1-5; no reliable D call. The V end was cut by 0 bases, the J end by 12 bases, with 6 bases between. Germline V gene sequence: CDR1 SNHLY, CDR2 FYNNEI. The CDR3 runs 11 residues. The CDR3 bases are TGTGCCAGCAGTGAAGCGCGGCACCAGCATTTT. Its protein is CASSEARHQHF.

V gene TRBV6-5 combines with J gene TRBJ1-1; possibly TRBD1 for D (5 bases). The CDR3 has 14 amino acids. Germline V gives CDR1 MNHEY, CDR2 SVGAGI. The V end lost 10 bases, the J end lost 1 base, and 16 bases lay between the germline ends. DNA for the CDR3: TGTGCCACCCGCCAAGTGGGGCCGAACACTGAAGCTTTCTTT. It translates to CATRQVGPNTEAFF.

The J gene is TRBJ2-3, the V gene TRBV7-2; D gene uncertain. V was clipped by 5 bases and J by 0 bases, with 9 bases between them. The CDR3 runs to 14 residues. The germline gives CDR1 SGHTA, CDR2 FQGNSA. The DNA for the CDR3 is TGTGCCAGCAGCCCTATGACTAGCACAGATACGCAGTATTTT. Amino acids: CASSPMTSTDTQYF.